These 28 T cell receptor beta chains were sequenced from one sample in a study of blood T cell repertoires in COVID-19. Sequencing was performed with immunoSEQ multiplex PCR; in TCRdb, only in-frame clones are kept and a portion is missing. This sample carries a few hundred thousand clones, 75% to 90% of them seen once, and the ten largest clones take approximately 4%. Input material: PBMCs or T cells enriched from blood (not recorded which). The source is a woman in her 30s who had been exposed to COVID-19.

The V call is TRBV3-1 (or the pseudogene TRBV3-2), the J call TRBJ2-3, with 7 bases that match TRBD2. Per germline, CDR1 LGHDT and CDR2 YNNKEL (reference sequence). This CDR3 is built from 17 residues. With 0 bases clipped from V and 2 bases from J, the junction kept 8 bases outside the gene matches. The CDR3 nucleotides read TGTGCCAGCAGCCAAGATTTTTCTAGCGGAGCCACAGATACGCAGTATTTT. This gives the protein CASSQDFSSGATDTQYF.

This clone turned up a few times. V is TRBV24-1 and J is TRBJ2-5; D is possibly TRBD1 (7 bases). This CDR3 is 18 amino acids long. The V and J ends lost 6 bases and 4 bases respectively, with 26 bases between them. Germline V gene sequence: CDR1 KGHDR, CDR2 SFDVKD. CDR3 nucleotide sequence: TGTGCCACCAGTCCCCATACTTATGACAGGGAGGCTCGAGAGACCCAGTACTTC. This codes for CATSPHTYDREARETQYF.

Here the CDR3 reads CASSGRGYGYTF. CDR3 nucleotides: TGTGCCAGCAGCGGCAGGGGCTATGGCTACACCTTC. V usage is TRBV9 and J usage is TRBJ1-2; weak D call: TRBD1 (6 bases). Germline-derived CDR1 and CDR2 are SGDLS and YYNGEE. The V gene lost 3 bases and the J gene lost 4 bases, with 7 bases spanning the gap. CDR3 length: 12 residues.

This clone was counted once. This chain joins TRBV7-5 and TRBJ1-5. TRBV7-5 constitutes a pseudogene. The CDR3 consists of 14 residues. CDR3 sequence (DNA): TGTGCCAGAAGGGGAGGGGAGAGCAATCAGCCCCAGCATTTT. This sequence encodes CARRGGESNQPQHF.

The sample holds one count of this clone. V usage is TRBV3-1 (or the pseudogene TRBV3-2) and J usage is TRBJ1-3, with a possible D match to TRBD1 (5 bases). Germline V lookup: CDR1 LGHDT, CDR2 YNNKEL (reference sequence). Trimming left V 4 bases short and J 0 bases short, with 13 bases between. The CDR3 spans 16 residues. This CDR3 reads CASSPMTDNSGNTIYF. The CDR3 nucleotides are TGTGCCAGCAGCCCGATGACAGACAACTCTGGAAACACCATATATTTT.

Turning to this clone: Other DNA sequences in this specimen translate into the identical CDR3. The chain couples TRBV7-3 to TRBJ2-5, with no clear D. Deletions cut 2 bases from V and 1 base from J, with 5 bases between. This CDR3 is 13 amino acids long. Germline CDR1 and CDR2: SGHTA and FQGTGA. The CDR3 loop reads CASSLGLQETQYF. In nucleotides, the CDR3 is TGTGCCAGCAGCTTAGGGCTCCAAGAGACCCAGTACTTC.

The chain couples TRBV19 to TRBJ1-1, with 11 positions matching TRBD1. Germline values: CDR1 LNHDA, CDR2 SQIVND (reference sequence). This CDR3 comprises 16 residues. J lost 4 bases, V lost 8 bases, and 12 bases had no gene match. CDR3 nucleotide sequence: TGTGCCAGTGTCTTAGGTCCGGACAGGGGGCCCACTGAAGCTTTCTTT. Its protein is CASVLGPDRGPTEAFF.

This clone has just a few counts. J is TRBJ2-7 and V is TRBV5-1, with D possibly TRBD2 on 7 matching bases. V was pared by 1 base and J by 1 base, with 18 bases between. CDR3 length: 17 amino acids. Germline assignment: CDR1 SGHRS and CDR2 YFSETQ. The CDR3 DNA follows: TGCGCCAGCAGCTTGATTCTCGGCGGGGGCCCTTCCTACGAGCAGTACTTC. Translating gives CASSLILGGGPSYEQYF.

The J gene is TRBJ2-5, the V gene TRBV25-1; D perhaps matches TRBD2 (5 bases). The CDR3 totals 13 residues. Germline assignment: CDR1 MGHDK and CDR2 SYGVNS. Trimming pared 3 bases from V and 7 bases from J, leaving 12 bases between. DNA for the CDR3: TGTGCCAGCAGTGATAATACTCGGGGGACCCAGTACTTC. Translation: CASSDNTRGTQYF.

This sequence joins TRBV5-1 and TRBJ1-1; 9 bases are shared with TRBD1. Germline V gives CDR1 SGHRS, CDR2 YFSETQ. Trimming took 2 bases from V and 7 from J; bases not matched to a gene: 12. CDR3 length: 16 residues. The CDR3 DNA follows: TGCGCCAGCAGCTTCCAGGGACAGGGCCCGCTCGTTGAAGCTTTCTTT. This gives the protein CASSFQGQGPLVEAFF. Supplemented by reference TRBV5-1 and TRBJ1-1, the full variable domain reads KAGVTQTPRYLIKTRGQQVTLSCSPISGHRSVSWYQQTPGQGLQFLFEYFSETQRNKGNFPGRFSGRQFSNSRSEMNVSTLELGDSALYLCASSFQGQGPLVEAFFGQGTRLTVV.

This clone was seen just once. This chain links TRBV29-1 with TRBJ2-5; D gene ambiguous. Germline CDR1 SQVTM, CDR2 ANQGSEA. V was trimmed by 6 bases and J by 2 bases, leaving 10 bases between them. The CDR3 is made up of 12 amino acids. CDR3 nucleotide sequence: TGCAGCGTATGGCCCGTTCAAGAGACCCAGTACTTC. Translation: CSVWPVQETQYF.

This chain links TRBV27 with TRBJ1-5; 7 nucleotides agree with TRBD1. This CDR3 contains 16 residues. CDR1 and CDR2 (germline): MNHEY, SMNVEV (reference sequence). V lost 4 bases and J lost 0; bases outside the gene matches: 6. CDR3 coding DNA: TGTGCCAGCAGTTCACAGGGGACCCTTAGCAATCAGCCCCAGCATTTT. It translates to CASSSQGTLSNQPQHF.

The chain has TRBV10-3 and TRBJ1-2; a possible D gene is TRBD1 (6 bases). Germline V gene data show CDR1 as ENHRY and CDR2 as SYGVKD. The germline V and J ends were trimmed by 4 bases and 2 bases, with 8 bases remaining between them. This CDR3 has 13 amino acids. The CDR3 bases are TGTGCCATCAGTGGGACAGAGAACTATGGCTACACCTTC. Protein: CAISGTENYGYTF.

The chain couples TRBV24-1 to TRBJ1-4; 10 bases agree with TRBD1. Germline lookup yields CDR1 KGHDR and CDR2 SFDVKD. The J segment lost 5 bases and the V segment lost 4 bases, leaving 12 bases of the junction unmatched. CDR3 length equals 18 residues. CDR3 nucleotide sequence: TGTGCCACCAGTGAAGGCGGGACAGGGGAAGGGAGAAATGAAAAACTGTTTTTT. Translated, it gives CATSEGGTGEGRNEKLFF.

This clone has more than one count but fewer than ten. The J gene is TRBJ1-1, the V gene TRBV3-1 (or the pseudogene TRBV3-2); D gene unclear. V was cut by 1 base and J by 4 bases, with 10 bases left in between. The germline V gene encodes CDR1 LGHDT and CDR2 YNNKEL (reference sequence). There are 14 residues in the CDR3. As DNA, the CDR3 is TGTGCCAGCAGCCAAGTGTTAGAATCCACTGAAGCTTTCTTT. Its translation: CASSQVLESTEAFF.

The chain couples TRBV30 to TRBJ2-7, with D hard to call. CDR3 length: 14 residues. With 5 bases removed from V and 5 bases from J, the gap between germline ends came to 19 bases. Germline CDR1 and CDR2: GTSNPN and SVGIG (reference sequence). The chain's CDR3 is CAWGRFLSGHEQYF. CDR3 DNA: TGTGCCTGGGGACGGTTCCTTTCGGGTCACGAGCAGTACTTC.

This chain joins TRBV4-1 and TRBJ2-3, with D perhaps TRBD2 (7 bases). Trimming cost V 2 bases and J 3 bases, with 15 bases left between them. The CDR3 totals 16 residues. Germline values: CDR1 MGHRA, CDR2 YSYEKL. CDR3 sequence reads: CASSQRLRGATDTQYF. The CDR3 coding sequence is TGCGCCAGCAGCCAACGTTTACGGGGGGCGACAGATACGCAGTATTTT.

The CDR3 here is CASSEFPGVVYGYTF. In DNA form, the CDR3 reads TGTGCCAGCAGTGAATTCCCAGGGGTTGTCTACGGCTACACCTTC. The chain has TRBV2 and TRBJ1-2; D might be TRBD1 (6 bases). V lost 2 bases and J lost 8, with 18 bases in between. This CDR3 has 15 amino acids. Germline values: CDR1 SNHLY, CDR2 FYNNEI.

This chain links TRBV2 with TRBJ1-5, with 9 positions matching TRBD1. There are 16 residues in the CDR3. Germline CDR1 SNHLY, CDR2 FYNNEI. Trimming cost V 6 bases and J 6 bases; bases outside gene matches: 12. CDR3 loop: CASRESTGGAGQPQHF. CDR3 bases: TGTGCCAGCAGAGAATCTACAGGGGGCGCGGGTCAGCCCCAGCATTTT.

Comment on this clone: The germline gene is not matched at one end of the junction; a read error may be the cause. The V and J genes are TRBV2 and TRBJ2-5; perhaps D is TRBD1 or TRBD2 (7 bases each). The CDR3 contains 13 residues. The germline gives CDR1 SNHLY, CDR2 FYNNEI. CDR3 amino acids: CASREAGGGTQYF. CDR3 in DNA: TGTGCCAGCAGAGAAGCAGGGGGGGGGACCCAGTACTTC.

This clone was recorded only once. The chain employs TRBV19 and TRBJ1-2; maybe TRBD1 (6 bases). Trimming removed 3 bases at V and 14 bases at J, with 19 bases between. Germline-derived CDR1 and CDR2 are LNHDA and SQIVND (reference sequence). CDR3 length: 13 residues. The CDR3 protein is CASSIPGQSNSTF. CDR3 nucleotide sequence: TGTGCCAGTAGTATCCCGGGACAATCGAATTCAACCTTC.

The V call is TRBV5-1, the J call TRBJ2-6; 12 nucleotides match TRBD2. Germline V CDR1 and CDR2: SGHRS, YFSETQ. V shed 2 bases and J 0 bases; nucleotides not matched to a gene: 6. The CDR3 runs 19 residues. The CDR3: CASSFRLAGVSSGANVLTF. In DNA, the CDR3 is TGCGCCAGCAGCTTCCGACTAGCGGGGGTGAGCTCTGGGGCCAACGTCCTGACTTTC.

The chain couples TRBV6-5 to TRBJ1-5, with D tentatively TRBD1 (6 bases). Germline V gene sequence: CDR1 MNHEY, CDR2 SVGAGI. This CDR3 has 15 amino acids. V lost 6 bases to trimming and J lost 7 bases, with 19 bases between them. The chain's CDR3 is CASRLTGKLGQPQHF. As DNA, the CDR3 is TGTGCCAGCAGGTTAACAGGGAAACTAGGGCAGCCCCAGCATTTT.

This clone was detected a few times. V usage is TRBV11-3 and J usage is TRBJ1-1; D remains ambiguous. V lost 5 bases and J 0 bases, leaving 7 bases between the germline ends. The CDR3 length is 13 residues. The germline V gene encodes CDR1 SGHNT and CDR2 YENEEA. The CDR3 region is CASSSGVNTEAFF. In DNA, the CDR3 is TGTGCCAGCAGCAGCGGGGTGAACACTGAAGCTTTCTTT.

V usage is TRBV7-8 and J usage is TRBJ1-1; 7 bases are shared with TRBD1. V gave up 5 bases and J gave up 6 bases; unmatched junction bases: 9. Germline V gives CDR1 SGHVS, CDR2 FQNEAQ. The CDR3 is 14 residues long. The CDR3: CASSPSTGFAEAFF. The CDR3 coding sequence is TGTGCCAGCAGCCCTTCGACAGGGTTCGCTGAAGCTTTCTTT.

The chain employs TRBV10-3 and TRBJ2-5; 7 bases are a match to TRBD2. From germline, CDR1 is ENHRY and CDR2 SYGVKD. Trimming removed 10 bases from V and 5 bases from J; junction bases left unmatched: 13. The CDR3 extends over 14 amino acids. The CDR3 here is CATRGEPSGETQYF. CDR3 DNA: TGTGCCACCCGGGGGGAACCCAGTGGGGAGACCCAGTACTTC.

The chain carries TRBV2 and TRBJ1-2; tentatively, D is TRBD1 (5 bases). Germline CDR1 is SNHLY and CDR2 is FYNNEI. With 7 bases removed from V and 7 bases from J, the gap between germline ends came to 10 bases. The CDR3 spans 11 residues. The CDR3 protein is CASKGQGGYTF. The CDR3 coding sequence is TGTGCCAGCAAGGGTCAGGGTGGCTACACCTTC.

The chain couples TRBV5-1 to TRBJ2-3; the match to TRBD1 covers 8 bases. There are 14 residues in the CDR3. V trimming: 6 bases; J trimming: 4 bases; junction bases outside the gene matches: 7. The germline gives CDR1 SGHRS, CDR2 YFSETQ. The CDR3 sequence: CASTWTGPADTQYF. The CDR3 DNA reads TGCGCCAGCACCTGGACAGGGCCTGCAGATACGCAGTATTTT.